The 12 T cell receptor beta chains reported below all come from one sample, sequenced in a study of cytomegalovirus exposure and HLA in healthy donors. PCR involved 60 Vbeta and 13 Jbeta primers. Profiled with immunoSEQ multiplex PCR; TCRdb holds only in-frame clones, not every one. There are approximately 91,000 clones in the sample; 70% to 85% occur only once, and around 10% lies in the top ten. The sample taken for sequencing was PBMCs. The origin of the receptors is a human donor in good health.

This chain connects TRBV29-1 to TRBJ1-1; 8 positions agree with TRBD1. V gave up 7 bases and J gave up 3 bases; unmatched junction bases: 7. CDR1 SQVTM and CDR2 ANQGSEA come from the germline V gene. CDR3 length equals 13 residues. CDR3 in amino acids: CSGGQGGDTEAFF. In DNA, the CDR3 is TGCAGCGGCGGACAGGGTGGGGACACTGAAGCTTTCTTT.

This clone appeared once. This chain links TRBV4-2 with TRBJ1-2, with a weak D call TRBD1 (5 bases). The V end was cut by 1 base, the J end by 4 bases, with 10 bases between. Germline CDR1 and CDR2: LGHNA and YNFKEQ. This CDR3 spans 14 amino acids. CDR3 amino acids: CASSQVGVGYGYTF. CDR3 nucleotide sequence: TGTGCCAGCAGCCAAGTAGGGGTTGGCTATGGCTACACCTTC.

The chain recombines TRBV4-2 with TRBJ1-5; 8 nucleotides align to TRBD1. CDR1 and CDR2 (germline): LGHNA, YNFKEQ. This CDR3 region has 16 residues. The V segment lost 4 bases and the J segment 3 bases; nucleotides outside the gene matches: 8. CDR3 in amino acids: CASSREQGGLNQPQHF. DNA of the CDR3: TGTGCCAGCAGCCGTGAACAGGGGGGACTCAATCAGCCCCAGCATTTT.

The V and J genes are TRBV27 and TRBJ2-7, with TRBD2 matching over 11 bases. V lost 6 bases and J lost 5; bases outside the gene matches: 12. This CDR3 comprises 16 residues. Germline V CDR1 and CDR2: MNHEY, SMNVEV (reference sequence). CDR3 DNA: TGTGCCAGCAGCATCTTACCCGCACTAGCGGGAGACGAGCAGTACTTC. Amino acids: CASSILPALAGDEQYF.

V usage is TRBV5-1 and J usage is TRBJ2-7; 8 nucleotides align to TRBD1. CDR1 and CDR2 from the germline V gene are SGHRS and YFSETQ. Germline trimming cut 0 bases from V and 7 bases from J; bases unmatched to any gene: 6. The CDR3 length is 14 residues. The CDR3 spells CASSLDGQGVEQYF. CDR3 DNA: TGCGCCAGCAGCTTGGACGGACAGGGAGTTGAGCAGTACTTC.

The table lists this clone with a few counts. The chain has TRBV5-1 and TRBJ2-7; weak D call: TRBD2 (7 bases). CDR1 is SGHRS and CDR2 is YFSETQ in the germline V gene. The CDR3 spans 16 residues. The V and J ends lost 4 bases and 2 bases respectively, with 19 bases between them. The CDR3 DNA is TGCGCCAGCAGCGATCTATTTCGGGGGGCGGCCTACGAGCAGTACTTC. Its translation: CASSDLFRGAAYEQYF.

CDR3 amino acids: CASSLGSNYEQYF. CDR3 nucleotides: TGTGCCAGCAGCTTAGGGAGTAACTACGAGCAGTACTTC. J is TRBJ2-5 and V is TRBV7-2; D remains ambiguous. The DNA matches TRBJ2-7 better at its end, which makes the J call doubtful. The CDR3 has 13 amino acids. Germline CDR1 SGHTA, CDR2 FQGNSA.

This sequence joins TRBV28 and TRBJ2-7, with 7 bases fitting TRBD2. The V and J ends lost 5 bases and 7 bases, in that order; junction bases with no gene match: 8. In germline, CDR1 is MDHEN, CDR2 SYDVKM. The CDR3 sequence is 13 residues long. The DNA for the CDR3 is TGTGCCAGCAGTCTAGCGGCGGTGAGGGAGCAGTACTTC. It is translated as CASSLAAVREQYF.

The chain joins TRBV9 to TRBJ1-3; TRBD1 is a possible D gene (6 bases). Germline CDR1 and CDR2: SGDLS and YYNGEE. Trimming removed 5 bases at V and 2 bases at J, with 11 bases between. The CDR3 is 14 residues long. Here the CDR3 DNA reads TGTGCCAGCAGAGGTACAGGGACTGGAAACACCATATATTTT. It translates to CASRGTGTGNTIYF.

J is TRBJ2-1 and V is TRBV7-2; 9 bases map to TRBD1. After removal of 5 bases from V and 9 bases from J, the junction contained 8 bases not matched to a gene. The CDR3 sequence is 14 residues long. Per germline, CDR1 SGHTA and CDR2 FQGNSA. The CDR3 DNA sequence: TGTGCCAGCAGCCAGCAACAGGGGGCAGTTGAGCAGTTCTTC. Its translation is CASSQQQGAVEQFF.

The chain uses TRBV4-2 and TRBJ1-2, with 10 nucleotides matching TRBD1. The CDR3 runs 17 residues. Trimming took 0 bases from V and 8 from J; bases not matched to a gene: 12. Looked up from germline, CDR1 is LGHNA and CDR2 is YNFKEQ. CDR3 amino acids: CASSQDRRDRGPKGYTF. The CDR3 nucleotides are TGTGCCAGCAGCCAAGACCGGCGGGACAGGGGACCGAAGGGCTACACCTTC.

This clone was detected a few times. The CDR3 coding sequence is TGTGCCAGCAGCCCGCCCCCGGGACAGGTCTATCAAGAGACCCAGTACTTC. Translating it yields CASSPPPGQVYQETQYF. The chain joins TRBV13 to TRBJ2-5; 8 nucleotides agree with TRBD1. Germline assignment: CDR1 PRHDT and CDR2 FYEKMQ (reference sequence). The ends lost 5 bases at V and 2 bases at J; junction bases unmatched: 13. The CDR3 extends over 17 amino acids.